This TCR beta chain emerged from a study of identical twins. Overall study results and limits: Researchers caution that invariant MAIT and iNKT cells could partly confound zero-insertion analyses. Modeled out-of-frame TCR alpha sharing in monozygotic twins fell below observed levels.

TCRdb itself ran the 5' RACE reads through MiXCR, one entry per CDR3 protein. The table shows fewer than 250,000 distinct CDR3 sequences, with about 7% occurring only once. The CDR3 has 14 amino acids. V was shortened by 3 bases and J by 1 base, with 9 bases between the two germline ends. The germline V gene encodes CDR1 MNHNS and CDR2 SASEGT. Healthy Caucasian individuals made up all the donors. On this clonotype itself: Its specificity is not known.

This sample also belongs to another study, concerning yellow fever vaccine responses in identical twins.

This receptor was taken from a woman between 18 and 29 years old in good health. Sequencing used memory (CD45RO+) T cells sorted from blood. The rearrangement joins TRBV6-1 to TRBJ2-5, with D unclear. CDR3 in DNA: TGTGCCAGCAGTGAGGGCCCGGGCCAAGAGACCCAGTACTTC. Encoded protein: CASSEGPGQETQYF.